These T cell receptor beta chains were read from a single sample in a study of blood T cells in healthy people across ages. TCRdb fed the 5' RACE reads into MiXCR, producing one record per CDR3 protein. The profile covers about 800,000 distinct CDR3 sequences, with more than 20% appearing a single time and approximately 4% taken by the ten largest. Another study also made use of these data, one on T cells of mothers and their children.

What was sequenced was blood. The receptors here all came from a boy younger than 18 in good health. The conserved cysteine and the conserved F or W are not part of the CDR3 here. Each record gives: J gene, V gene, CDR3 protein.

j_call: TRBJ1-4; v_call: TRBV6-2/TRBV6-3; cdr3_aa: ASSKTGTAVVELF
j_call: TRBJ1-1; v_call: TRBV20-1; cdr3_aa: SAREAGQVNTEAF
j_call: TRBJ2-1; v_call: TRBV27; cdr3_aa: AGSSRTSGRGDNEQF
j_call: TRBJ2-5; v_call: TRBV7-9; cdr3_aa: ASSSEMGLAARETQY
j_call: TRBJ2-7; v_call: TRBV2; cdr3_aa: ATRQGRSSYEQY
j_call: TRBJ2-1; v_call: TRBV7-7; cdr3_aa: ASSLGSSSGYNEQF
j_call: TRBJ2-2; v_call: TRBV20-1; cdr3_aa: SAATRAGGELF
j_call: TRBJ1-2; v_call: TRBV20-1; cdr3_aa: SASPPGDNYGYT
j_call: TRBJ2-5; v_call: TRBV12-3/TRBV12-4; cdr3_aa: ASSPLNAETQY
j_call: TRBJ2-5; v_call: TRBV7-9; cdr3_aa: ASSSNLGQAYQETQY
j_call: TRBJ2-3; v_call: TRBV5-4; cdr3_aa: ASSMPGTKSTDTQY
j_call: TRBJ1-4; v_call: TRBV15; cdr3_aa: ATSRAGVEEKLF
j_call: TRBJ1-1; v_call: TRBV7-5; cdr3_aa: ISVPEAYAGVNTEAF
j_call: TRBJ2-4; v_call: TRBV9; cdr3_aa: ASSVEGGGIAGNGAKNIQY
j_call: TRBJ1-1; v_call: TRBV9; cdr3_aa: ASSVGTETEAF
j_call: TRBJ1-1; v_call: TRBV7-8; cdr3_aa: ASRLVPENTEAF
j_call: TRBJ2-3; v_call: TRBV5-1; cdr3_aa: ASSSGTASTDTQY
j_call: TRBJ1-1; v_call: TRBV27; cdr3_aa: ASNSGTGNTEAF
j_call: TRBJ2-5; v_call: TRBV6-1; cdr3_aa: ASRGPGTGGPETQY
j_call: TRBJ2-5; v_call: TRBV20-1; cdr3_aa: SATRDSPETQY
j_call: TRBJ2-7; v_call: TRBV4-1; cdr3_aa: ASSPRDRGLYEQY
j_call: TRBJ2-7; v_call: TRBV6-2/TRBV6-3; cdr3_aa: ASSKRPSGSLYEQY
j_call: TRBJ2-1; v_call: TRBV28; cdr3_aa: ASSSYWGSGRQYNEQF
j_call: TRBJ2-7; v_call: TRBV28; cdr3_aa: ASRERGGTYEQY
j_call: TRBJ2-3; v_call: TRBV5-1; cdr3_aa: ASSGGLAGADTQY
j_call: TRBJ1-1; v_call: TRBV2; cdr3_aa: ASRQTGQSVNTEAF
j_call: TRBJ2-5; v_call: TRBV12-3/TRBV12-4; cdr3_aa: ASSLGGSFPQETQY
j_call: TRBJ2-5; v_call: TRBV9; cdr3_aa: ASSEWDQETQH
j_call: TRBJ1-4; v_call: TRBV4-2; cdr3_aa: ASSQGTGPTNEKLF
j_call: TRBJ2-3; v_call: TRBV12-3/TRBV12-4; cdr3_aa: ASSLELTGNTQY
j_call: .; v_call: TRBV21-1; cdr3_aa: ASSKMQGVRETQY
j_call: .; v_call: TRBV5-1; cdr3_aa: ASTLTPSDEQY
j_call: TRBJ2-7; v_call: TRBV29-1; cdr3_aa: SVVGTSGNPYEQY
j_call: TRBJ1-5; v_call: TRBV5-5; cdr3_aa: ASSIDTVQPQH
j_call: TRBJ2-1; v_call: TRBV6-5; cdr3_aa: ASILNQGARYEQF
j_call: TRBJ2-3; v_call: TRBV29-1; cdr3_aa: SVPIKDTQY
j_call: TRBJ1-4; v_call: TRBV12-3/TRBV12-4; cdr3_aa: ASSFGTGEKLF
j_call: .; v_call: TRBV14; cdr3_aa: ASSPGTPYNEQF
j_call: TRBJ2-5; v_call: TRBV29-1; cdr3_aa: SALLGGGETQY
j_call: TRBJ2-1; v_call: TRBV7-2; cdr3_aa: ASSSSWVYEQF
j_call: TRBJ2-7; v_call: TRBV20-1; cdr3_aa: SATGKAGGFLYEQY
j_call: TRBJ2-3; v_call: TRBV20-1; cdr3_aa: SARGQGKDTQY
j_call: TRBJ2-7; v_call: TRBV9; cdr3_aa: ASSEGGASSYEQY
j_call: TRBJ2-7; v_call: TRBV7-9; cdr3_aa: ASSSTGTVLGQY
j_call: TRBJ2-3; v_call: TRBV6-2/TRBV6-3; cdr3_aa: ASSYRAGGDTQY
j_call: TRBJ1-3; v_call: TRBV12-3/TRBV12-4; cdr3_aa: ASRDDRAGNTIY
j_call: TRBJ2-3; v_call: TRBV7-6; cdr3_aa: ASSGSGVGEDTQY
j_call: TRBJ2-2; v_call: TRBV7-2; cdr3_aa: ASSPGTGFSIRFWTGELF
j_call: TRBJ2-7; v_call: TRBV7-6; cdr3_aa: ASSLAGNSGGLYYEQY
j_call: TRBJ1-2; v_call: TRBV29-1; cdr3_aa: SVEQSFDRAYGYT
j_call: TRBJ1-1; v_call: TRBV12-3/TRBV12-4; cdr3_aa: ASSLEGLSTEAF
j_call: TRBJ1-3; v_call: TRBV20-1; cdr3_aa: SARETRGNTIY